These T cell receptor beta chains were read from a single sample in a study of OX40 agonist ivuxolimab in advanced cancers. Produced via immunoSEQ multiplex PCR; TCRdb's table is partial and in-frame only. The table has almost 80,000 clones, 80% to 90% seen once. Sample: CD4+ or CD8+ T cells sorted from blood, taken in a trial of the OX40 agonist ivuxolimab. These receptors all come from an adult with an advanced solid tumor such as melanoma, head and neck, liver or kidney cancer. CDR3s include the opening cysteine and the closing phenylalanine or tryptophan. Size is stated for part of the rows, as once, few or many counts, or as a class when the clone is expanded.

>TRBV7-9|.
CASSPRGNEKLFF
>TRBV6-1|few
CASKEAGELFF
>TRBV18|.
CASNQGTTEAFF
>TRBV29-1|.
CSVKRQGLDTF
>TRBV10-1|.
CASRKGLAGTDTQYF
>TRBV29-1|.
CSASLAGGPTGELFF
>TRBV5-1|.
CASSLGQVNSPLHF
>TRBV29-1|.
CSVRQGASDTQYF
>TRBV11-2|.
CASSLGQANSYEQYF
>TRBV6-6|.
CASSYSNQNSYNEQFF
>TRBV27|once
CASSLPPRQGAGEQYF
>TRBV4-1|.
CASSQVAPSWNEQFF
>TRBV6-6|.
CASSYWTARREKLFF
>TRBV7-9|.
CASSLAPSWGQGHNEQFF
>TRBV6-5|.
CASSSEYRVAGEQYF
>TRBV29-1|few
CSVGSGENYGYTF
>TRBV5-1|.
CASSLGQVGTGELFF
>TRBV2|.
CASRRTGDFYSNQPQHF
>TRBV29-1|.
CSVQKEGVEKLFF
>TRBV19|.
CASSRTSKRARDNEQFF
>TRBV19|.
CASRRQGASNQPQHF
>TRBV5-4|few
CASSFKGAAEAFF
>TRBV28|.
CASSHMGWRRSGNTIYF
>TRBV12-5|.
CASGPKFSSGRTYEQYF
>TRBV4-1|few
CASSQLGQGILGIQYF
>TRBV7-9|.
CASSLRGRGPIYGYTF
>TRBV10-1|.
CASRGTGGSDTEAFF
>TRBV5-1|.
CASSMDYLSTGELFF
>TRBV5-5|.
CASSLGLTALNEQFF
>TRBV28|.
CASRLWAGDSNQPQHF
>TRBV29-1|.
CSVEVGGTDTQYF
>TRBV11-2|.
CASSLEGDQPQHF
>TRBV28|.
CATRGDGQHPNYGYTF